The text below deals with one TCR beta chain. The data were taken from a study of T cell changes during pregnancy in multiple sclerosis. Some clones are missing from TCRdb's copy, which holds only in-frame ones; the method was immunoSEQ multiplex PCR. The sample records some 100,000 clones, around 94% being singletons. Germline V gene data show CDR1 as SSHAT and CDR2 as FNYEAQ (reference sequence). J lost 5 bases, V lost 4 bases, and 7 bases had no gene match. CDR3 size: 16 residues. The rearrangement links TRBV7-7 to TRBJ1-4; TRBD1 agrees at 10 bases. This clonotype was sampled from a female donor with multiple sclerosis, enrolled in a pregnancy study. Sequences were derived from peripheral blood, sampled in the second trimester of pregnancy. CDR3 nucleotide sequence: TGTGCCAGCAGCTCCGCGGTGACAGGGGGCAATGAAAAACTGTTTTTT. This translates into CASSSAVTGGNEKLFF.